One T cell receptor (beta chain) is described in this entry. The target antigen is unknown. Using RNA transcripts as the source, TCR beta CDR3 regions were amplified. Using the HTBI primer set, a first-round RT-PCR was run on the TCR CDR3. One entry per CDR3 protein, called by TCRdb with MiXCR from the multiplex PCR reads. The data show under 200,000 distinct CDR3 sequences, over 7.5% seen once. The entry originates in a study of T cells in Graves' hyperthyroidism and ophthalmopathy. Study-wide points: Blood samples included most of the expanded thyroid clonotypes exceeding 0.001.

Trimming took 1 base from V and 3 from J, leaving 10 bases between them. Germline V gene sequence: CDR1 MGHRA, CDR2 YSYEKL. The CDR3 sequence is 14 residues long. J is TRBJ2-7 and V is TRBV4-1; D is unresolved. This sequence originates from a woman aged 18-29 years with Graves' hyperthyroidism that later progressed to Graves' ophthalmopathy. Sequenced: blood. The CDR3 protein is CASSQVSSGYEQYF. DNA of the CDR3: TGCGCCAGCAGCCAAGTCTCATCGGGCTACGAGCAGTACTTC.